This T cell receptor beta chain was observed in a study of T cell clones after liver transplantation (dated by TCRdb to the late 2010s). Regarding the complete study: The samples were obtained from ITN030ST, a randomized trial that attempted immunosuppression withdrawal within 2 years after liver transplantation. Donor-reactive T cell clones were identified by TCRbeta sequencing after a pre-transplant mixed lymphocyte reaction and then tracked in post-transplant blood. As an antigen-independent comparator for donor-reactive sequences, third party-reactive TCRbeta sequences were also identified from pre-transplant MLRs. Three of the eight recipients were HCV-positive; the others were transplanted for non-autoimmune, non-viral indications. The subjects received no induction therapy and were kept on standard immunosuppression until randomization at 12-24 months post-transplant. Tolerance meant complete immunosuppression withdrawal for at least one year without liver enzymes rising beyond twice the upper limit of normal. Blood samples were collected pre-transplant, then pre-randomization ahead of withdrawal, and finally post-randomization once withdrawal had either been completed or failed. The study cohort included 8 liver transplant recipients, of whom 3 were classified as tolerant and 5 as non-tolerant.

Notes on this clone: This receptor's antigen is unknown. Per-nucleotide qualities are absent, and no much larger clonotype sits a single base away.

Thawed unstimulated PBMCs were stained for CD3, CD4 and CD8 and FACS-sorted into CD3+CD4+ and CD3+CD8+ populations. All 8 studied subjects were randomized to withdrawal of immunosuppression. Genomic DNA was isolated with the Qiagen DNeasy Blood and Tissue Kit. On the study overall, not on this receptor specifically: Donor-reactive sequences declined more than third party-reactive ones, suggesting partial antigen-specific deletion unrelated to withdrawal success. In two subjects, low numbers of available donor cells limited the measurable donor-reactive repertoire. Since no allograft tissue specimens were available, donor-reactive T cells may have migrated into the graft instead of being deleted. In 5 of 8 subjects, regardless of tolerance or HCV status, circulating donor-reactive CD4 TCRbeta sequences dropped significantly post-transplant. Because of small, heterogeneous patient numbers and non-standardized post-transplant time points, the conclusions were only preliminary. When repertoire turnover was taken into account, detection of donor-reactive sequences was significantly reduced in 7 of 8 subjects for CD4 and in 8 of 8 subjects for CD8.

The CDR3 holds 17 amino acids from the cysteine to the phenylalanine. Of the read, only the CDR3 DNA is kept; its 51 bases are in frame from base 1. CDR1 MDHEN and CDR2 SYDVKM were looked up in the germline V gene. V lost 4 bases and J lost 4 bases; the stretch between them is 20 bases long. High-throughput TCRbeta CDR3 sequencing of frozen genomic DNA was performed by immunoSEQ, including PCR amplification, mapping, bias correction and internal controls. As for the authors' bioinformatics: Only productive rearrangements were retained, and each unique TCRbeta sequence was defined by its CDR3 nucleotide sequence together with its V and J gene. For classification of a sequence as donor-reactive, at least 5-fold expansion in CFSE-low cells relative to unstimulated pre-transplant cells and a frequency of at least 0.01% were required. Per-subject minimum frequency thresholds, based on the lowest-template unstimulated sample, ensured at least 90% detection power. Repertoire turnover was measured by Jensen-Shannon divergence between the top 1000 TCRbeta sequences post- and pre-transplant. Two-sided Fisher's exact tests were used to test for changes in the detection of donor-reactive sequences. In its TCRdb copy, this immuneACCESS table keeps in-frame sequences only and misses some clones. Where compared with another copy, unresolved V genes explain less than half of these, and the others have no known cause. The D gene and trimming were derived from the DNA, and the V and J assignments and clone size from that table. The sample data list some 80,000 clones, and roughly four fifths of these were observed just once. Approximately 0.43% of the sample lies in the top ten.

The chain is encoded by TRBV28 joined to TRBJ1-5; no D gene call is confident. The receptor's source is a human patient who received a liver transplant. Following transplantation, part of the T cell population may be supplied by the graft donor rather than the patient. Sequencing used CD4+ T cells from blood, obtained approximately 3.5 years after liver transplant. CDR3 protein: CASSYYLTNPSNQPQHF. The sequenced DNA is TGTGCCAGCAGTTATTACTTGACCAACCCGTCGAATCAGCCCCAGCATTTT.